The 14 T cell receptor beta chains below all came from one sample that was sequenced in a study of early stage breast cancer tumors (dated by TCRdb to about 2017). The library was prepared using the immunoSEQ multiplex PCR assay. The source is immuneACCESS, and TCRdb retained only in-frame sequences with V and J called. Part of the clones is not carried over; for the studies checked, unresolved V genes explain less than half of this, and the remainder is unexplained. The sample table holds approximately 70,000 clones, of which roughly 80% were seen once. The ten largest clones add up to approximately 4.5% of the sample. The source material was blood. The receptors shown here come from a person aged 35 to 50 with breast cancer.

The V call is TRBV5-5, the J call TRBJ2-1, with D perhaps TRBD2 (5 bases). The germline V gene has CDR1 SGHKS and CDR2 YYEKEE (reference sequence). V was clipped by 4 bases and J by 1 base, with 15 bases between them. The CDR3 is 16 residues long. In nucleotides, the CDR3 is TGTGCCAGCAGCCCCTGGGGTGAGGGTTCCTACAATGAGCAGTTCTTC. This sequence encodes CASSPWGEGSYNEQFF.

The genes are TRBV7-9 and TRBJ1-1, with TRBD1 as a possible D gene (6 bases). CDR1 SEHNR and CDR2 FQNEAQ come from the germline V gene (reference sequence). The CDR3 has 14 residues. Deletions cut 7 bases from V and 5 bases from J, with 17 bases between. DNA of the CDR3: TGTGCCAGCAACCCAACCGGAGGGGGGACTGAAGCTTTCTTT. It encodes CASNPTGGGTEAFF. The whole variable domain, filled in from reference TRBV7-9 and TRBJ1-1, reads DTGVSQNPRHKITKRGQNVTFRCDPISEHNRLYWYRQTLGQGPEFLTYFQNEAQLEKSRLLSDRFSAERPKGSFSTLEIQRTEQGDSAMYLCASNPTGGGTEAFFGQGTRLTVV.

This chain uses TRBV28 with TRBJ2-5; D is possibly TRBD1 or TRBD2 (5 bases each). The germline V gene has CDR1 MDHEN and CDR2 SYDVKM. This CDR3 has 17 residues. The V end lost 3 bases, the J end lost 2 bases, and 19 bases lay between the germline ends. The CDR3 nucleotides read TGTGCCAGCAGTTTTGTCTCTGGCGGGTGGGGGCAAGAGACCCAGTACTTC. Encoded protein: CASSFVSGGWGQETQYF.

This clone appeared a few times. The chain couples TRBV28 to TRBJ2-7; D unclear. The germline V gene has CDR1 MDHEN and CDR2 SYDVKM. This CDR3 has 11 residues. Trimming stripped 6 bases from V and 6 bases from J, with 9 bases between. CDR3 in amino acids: CASRGWGEQYF. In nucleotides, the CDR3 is TGTGCCAGCAGGGGCTGGGGCGAGCAGTACTTC.

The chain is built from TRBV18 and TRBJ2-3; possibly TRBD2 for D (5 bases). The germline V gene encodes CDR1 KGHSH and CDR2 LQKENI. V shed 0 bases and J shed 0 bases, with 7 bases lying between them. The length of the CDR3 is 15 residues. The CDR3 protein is CASSPPGGSTDTQYF. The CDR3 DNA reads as TGTGCCAGCTCACCACCGGGCGGGAGCACAGATACGCAGTATTTT.

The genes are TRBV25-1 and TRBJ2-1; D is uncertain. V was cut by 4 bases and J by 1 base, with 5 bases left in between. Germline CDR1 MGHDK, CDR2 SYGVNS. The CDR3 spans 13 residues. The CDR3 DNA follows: TGTGCCAGCAGTGCAGATTCCTACAATGAGCAGTTCTTC. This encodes CASSADSYNEQFF.

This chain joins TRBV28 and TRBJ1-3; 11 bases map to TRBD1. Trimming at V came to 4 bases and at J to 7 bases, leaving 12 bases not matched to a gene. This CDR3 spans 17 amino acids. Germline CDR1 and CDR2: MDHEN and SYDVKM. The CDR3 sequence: CASSSGQGAIAMNTIYF. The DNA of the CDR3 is TGTGCCAGCAGTTCCGGACAGGGGGCAATAGCCATGAACACCATATATTTT.

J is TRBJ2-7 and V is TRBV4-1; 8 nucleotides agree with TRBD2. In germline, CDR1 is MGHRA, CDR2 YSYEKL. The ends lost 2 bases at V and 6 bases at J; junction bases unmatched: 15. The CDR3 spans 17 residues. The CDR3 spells CASSQSPLGAGGFEQYF. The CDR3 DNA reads TGCGCCAGCAGCCAAAGCCCCCTTGGGGCGGGAGGATTCGAGCAGTACTTC.

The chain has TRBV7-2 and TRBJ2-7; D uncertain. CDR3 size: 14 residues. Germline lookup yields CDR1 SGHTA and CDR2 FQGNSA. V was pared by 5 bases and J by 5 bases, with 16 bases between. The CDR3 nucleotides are TGTGCCAGCAGCCAAGGGCAGTTTAAGGACGAGCAGTACTTC. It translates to CASSQGQFKDEQYF. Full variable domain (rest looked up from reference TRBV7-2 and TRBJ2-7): GAGVSQSPSNKVTEKGKDVELRCDPISGHTALYWYRQSLGQGLEFLIYFQGNSAPDKSGLPSDRFSAERTGGSVSTLTIQRTQQEDSAVYLCASSQGQFKDEQYFGPGTRLTVT.

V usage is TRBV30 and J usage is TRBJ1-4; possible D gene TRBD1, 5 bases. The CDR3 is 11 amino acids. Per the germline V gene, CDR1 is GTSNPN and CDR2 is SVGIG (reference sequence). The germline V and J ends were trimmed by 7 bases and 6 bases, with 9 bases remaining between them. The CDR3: CASRGDEKLFF. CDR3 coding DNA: TGTGCCTCAAGGGGCGATGAAAAACTGTTTTTT.

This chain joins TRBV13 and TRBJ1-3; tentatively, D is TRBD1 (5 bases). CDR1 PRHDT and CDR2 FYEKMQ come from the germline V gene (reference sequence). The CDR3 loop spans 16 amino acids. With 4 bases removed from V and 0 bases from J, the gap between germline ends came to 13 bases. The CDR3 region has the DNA TGTGCCAGCAGCTACCGGGACGCCAGCTCTGGAAACACCATATATTTT. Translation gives CASSYRDASSGNTIYF.

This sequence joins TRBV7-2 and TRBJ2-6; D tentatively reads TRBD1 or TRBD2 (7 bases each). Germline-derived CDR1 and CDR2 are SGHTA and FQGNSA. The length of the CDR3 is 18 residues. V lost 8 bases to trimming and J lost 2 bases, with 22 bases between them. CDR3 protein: CASLAGGLSPTGANVLTF. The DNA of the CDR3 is TGTGCCAGCTTGGCAGGGGGACTATCCCCCACTGGGGCCAACGTCCTGACTTTC.

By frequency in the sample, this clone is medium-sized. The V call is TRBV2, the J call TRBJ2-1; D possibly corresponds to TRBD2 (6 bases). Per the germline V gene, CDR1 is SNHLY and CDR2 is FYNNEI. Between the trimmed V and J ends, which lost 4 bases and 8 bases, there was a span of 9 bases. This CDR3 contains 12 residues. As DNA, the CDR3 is TGTGCCAGCAGTGGGGGGACTGATGAGCAGTTCTTC. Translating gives CASSGGTDEQFF.

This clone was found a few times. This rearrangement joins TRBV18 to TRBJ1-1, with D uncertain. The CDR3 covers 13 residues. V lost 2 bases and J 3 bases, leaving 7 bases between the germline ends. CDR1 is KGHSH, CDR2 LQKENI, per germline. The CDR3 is CASSPIEDTEAFF. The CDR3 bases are TGTGCCAGCTCACCAATCGAAGACACTGAAGCTTTCTTT.